A single T cell receptor beta chain is shown here with its context. The target antigen is unknown. V lost 5 bases and J 0 bases, leaving 11 bases between the germline ends. The CDR3 is 15 amino acids. The V gene's germline CDR1 is SGHAT and CDR2 FQNNGV. Profiled with immunoSEQ multiplex PCR; TCRdb holds only in-frame clones, not every one. In the table there are about 14,000 clones, under 75% of which are singletons. This sample is part of a study of cytotoxic CD8 clonotypes in ibrutinib-treated CLL. Study-wide context: Complete response was seen in 2 patients and partial in approximately 25; around twelve progressed and 14 stayed remitted after a median about six years. With a range of 6 to 36, the median treatment time before response samples were taken was approximately 11 months. Study-wide results and limits: Clonality showed a rise at ibrutinib response that reversed toward baseline at progression.

The sample was PBMCs, taken before ibrutinib treatment. The receptor's source is a human donor with chronic lymphocytic leukemia. The V gene is TRBV11-2, the J gene TRBJ1-3; no firm D call. Here the CDR3 reads CASSPAAHSGNTIYF. Written as DNA, the CDR3 is TGTGCCAGCAGCCCGGCGGCGCACTCTGGAAACACCATATATTTT.